This TCR beta chain was sequenced in a study of blood T cell repertoires in COVID-19. Study at large: Researchers got acute and convalescent COVID-19 samples from the United States, Italy and Spain. The cDNA or gDNA used as material had been derived from T cells, B-cell-depleted T cells, or PBMCs.

In the study's own analysis: From reference gene primer amplification, estimates of nucleated cell counts were derived. Generated by immunoSEQ multiplex PCR, the TCRdb table keeps only in-frame clones and is missing some. Clone size and V and J calls were adopted from that table, with D and trimming inferred from the DNA. The sample shows nearly 200,000 clones, around nine tenths of them seen only once. This clone has just a few counts. From germline, CDR1 is MDHEN and CDR2 SYDVKM. There are 15 residues in the CDR3. With V trimmed by 4 bases and J by 8 bases, 7 bases remained unmatched. The rearrangement uses TRBV28 and TRBJ2-1; TRBD2 agrees at 11 bases. This TCR was recovered from a woman between 40 and 50 years old who had recovered from COVID-19. Sequenced input: peripheral blood. CDR3 residues: CASSSPTSGNDEQFF. The CDR3 region has the DNA TGTGCCAGCAGTTCCCCGACTAGCGGGAACGATGAGCAGTTCTTC.